Listed below are T cell receptor beta chains from one sample, sequenced in a study of T cell responses to AZD1222 COVID-19 vaccine. TCRdb's table, derived via immunoSEQ multiplex PCR, lists solely in-frame clones and lacks some. The sample records about 200,000 clones, less than 95% being singletons. This material consisted of peripheral blood, taken 28 days after the second dose of the MenACWY control vaccine. These receptors were taken from an adult who received the MenACWY meningococcal vaccine as a control. CDR3s include the opening cysteine and the closing phenylalanine or tryptophan. The D gene is left open where the match is weak. Not every row has a clone size; where given, it reads once, few, many or a size class.

J gene: TRBJ2-5
D gene: NA
V gene: TRBV5-5
clone size: NA
CDR3 protein: CASSLDGEETQYF
CDR3 DNA: TGTGCCAGCAGCTTGGATGGGGAAGAGACCCAGTACTTC

J gene: TRBJ2-2
D gene: NA
V gene: TRBV9
clone size: NA
CDR3 protein: CASSPARNTGELFF
CDR3 DNA: TGTGCCAGCTCACCCGCCCGAAACACCGGGGAGCTGTTTTTT

J gene: TRBJ2-3
D gene: TRBD2
V gene: TRBV28
clone size: NA
CDR3 protein: CASSGLAGVSDTQYF
CDR3 DNA: TGTGCCAGCAGTGGACTAGCGGGAGTTTCTGATACGCAGTATTTT

J gene: TRBJ2-1
D gene: TRBD2
V gene: TRBV6-5
clone size: NA
CDR3 protein: CASRSGGAYNEQFF
CDR3 DNA: TGTGCCAGCAGGAGCGGGGGTGCCTACAATGAGCAGTTCTTC

J gene: TRBJ1-1
D gene: NA
V gene: TRBV6-6
clone size: NA
CDR3 protein: CASSYSIQMNTEAFF
CDR3 DNA: TGTGCCAGCAGTTACTCGATTCAGATGAACACTGAAGCTTTCTTT

J gene: TRBJ1-1
D gene: NA
V gene: TRBV30
clone size: once
CDR3 protein: CAWSVWGITEAFF
CDR3 DNA: TGTGCCTGGAGTGTATGGGGGATCACTGAAGCTTTCTTT

J gene: TRBJ2-2
D gene: NA
V gene: TRBV5-5
clone size: NA
CDR3 protein: CASSFGGAGELFF
CDR3 DNA: TGTGCCAGCAGCTTCGGGGGTGCCGGGGAGCTGTTTTTT

J gene: TRBJ1-1
D gene: TRBD1
V gene: TRBV5-1
clone size: once
CDR3 protein: CASSVTGVTTEAFF
CDR3 DNA: TGCGCCAGCAGTGTTACAGGGGTGACCACTGAAGCTTTCTTT

J gene: TRBJ1-1
D gene: NA
V gene: TRBV18
clone size: NA
CDR3 protein: CASSPPGHGVNTEAFF
CDR3 DNA: TGTGCCAGCTCACCGCCGGGCCACGGCGTGAACACTGAAGCTTTCTTT

J gene: TRBJ1-3
D gene: NA
V gene: TRBV29-1
clone size: NA
CDR3 protein: CSVEDPSSGSGNTIYF
CDR3 DNA: TGCAGCGTTGAAGATCCCTCCTCAGGGTCTGGAAACACCATATATTTT

J gene: TRBJ1-2
D gene: NA
V gene: TRBV10-3
clone size: NA
CDR3 protein: CAISEWGTEDNYGYTF
CDR3 DNA: TGTGCCATCAGTGAGTGGGGCACGGAGGATAACTATGGCTACACCTTC

J gene: TRBJ2-2
D gene: NA
V gene: TRBV19
clone size: NA
CDR3 protein: CASSLLAANTGELFF
CDR3 DNA: TGTGCCAGTAGTCTCTTGGCAGCTAACACCGGGGAGCTGTTTTTT

J gene: TRBJ1-5
D gene: TRBD1
V gene: TRBV28
clone size: once
CDR3 protein: CASRLPTGGNQPQHF
CDR3 DNA: TGTGCCAGCAGGCTACCGACAGGGGGCAATCAGCCCCAGCATTTT

J gene: TRBJ1-2
D gene: NA
V gene: TRBV6-6
clone size: NA
CDR3 protein: CASSSLSGGANGYTF
CDR3 DNA: TGTGCCAGCAGTTCCCTGAGCGGGGGCGCGAATGGCTACACCTTC

J gene: TRBJ1-5
D gene: NA
V gene: TRBV9
clone size: NA
CDR3 protein: CASSGGGGVGPQHF
CDR3 DNA: TGTGCCAGCAGCGGAGGGGGGGGCGTGGGGCCCCAGCATTTT

J gene: TRBJ2-4
D gene: NA
V gene: TRBV9
clone size: NA
CDR3 protein: CASSGFKENIQYF
CDR3 DNA: TGTGCCAGCAGCGGGTTCAAGGAAAACATTCAGTACTTC

J gene: TRBJ2-1
D gene: NA
V gene: TRBV9
clone size: once
CDR3 protein: CASSVGLEQFF
CDR3 DNA: TGTGCCAGCAGCGTAGGTCTTGAGCAGTTCTTC

J gene: TRBJ2-7
D gene: TRBD1
V gene: TRBV19
clone size: NA
CDR3 protein: CASSIGQGSYEQYF
CDR3 DNA: TGTGCCAGTAGTATTGGACAGGGATCCTACGAGCAGTACTTC

J gene: TRBJ2-1
D gene: NA
V gene: TRBV14
clone size: NA
CDR3 protein: CASSQEYSSRGEQFF
CDR3 DNA: TGTGCCAGCAGCCAAGAGTACAGTAGCCGGGGTGAGCAGTTCTTC

J gene: TRBJ2-7
D gene: NA
V gene: TRBV5-1
clone size: NA
CDR3 protein: CASSLDWYEQYF
CDR3 DNA: TGCGCCAGCAGCTTGGATTGGTACGAGCAGTACTTC

J gene: TRBJ2-7
D gene: NA
V gene: TRBV11-2
clone size: NA
CDR3 protein: CASSSIATSASYEQYF
CDR3 DNA: TGTGCCAGCAGCTCCATCGCCACGAGCGCCTCCTACGAGCAGTACTTC

J gene: TRBJ1-2
D gene: TRBD1
V gene: TRBV11-3
clone size: NA
CDR3 protein: CASSLNPRDRGLGYTF
CDR3 DNA: TGTGCCAGCAGCTTAAACCCCAGGGACAGGGGGCTTGGCTACACCTTC

J gene: TRBJ2-5
D gene: NA
V gene: TRBV6-5
clone size: NA
CDR3 protein: CASSYSVGDQETQYF
CDR3 DNA: TGTGCCAGCAGTTACTCCGTGGGAGACCAAGAGACCCAGTACTTC

J gene: TRBJ1-1
D gene: NA
V gene: TRBV18
clone size: NA
CDR3 protein: CASSPPGATEAFF
CDR3 DNA: TGTGCCAGCTCACCACCGGGGGCCACTGAAGCTTTCTTT

J gene: TRBJ2-7
D gene: TRBD1
V gene: TRBV7-2
clone size: NA
CDR3 protein: CASSSDGTDIYEQYF
CDR3 DNA: TGTGCCAGCAGCTCCGACGGGACAGACATCTACGAGCAGTACTTC

J gene: TRBJ1-2
D gene: NA
V gene: TRBV19
clone size: NA
CDR3 protein: CASSPGPNYGYTF
CDR3 DNA: TGTGCCAGTAGCCCGGGACCGAACTATGGCTACACCTTC

J gene: TRBJ1-3
D gene: NA
V gene: TRBV18
clone size: NA
CDR3 protein: CASSPGSGNTIYF
CDR3 DNA: TGTGCCAGCTCACCGGGGTCTGGAAACACCATATATTTT

J gene: TRBJ2-7
D gene: NA
V gene: TRBV21-1
clone size: NA
CDR3 protein: CASRDSNGRTFSYEQYF
CDR3 DNA: TGTGCCAGCAGGGATTCGAACGGAAGGACCTTCTCCTACGAGCAGTACTTC

J gene: TRBJ2-7
D gene: TRBD2
V gene: TRBV28
clone size: NA
CDR3 protein: CASSFLLAGGPHEQYF
CDR3 DNA: TGTGCCAGCAGTTTCCTACTAGCGGGAGGGCCCCACGAGCAGTACTTC

J gene: TRBJ1-3
D gene: NA
V gene: TRBV9
clone size: NA
CDR3 protein: CASSPPGNTIYF
CDR3 DNA: TGTGCCAGCAGCCCCCCTGGAAACACCATATATTTT

J gene: TRBJ1-1
D gene: NA
V gene: TRBV2
clone size: NA
CDR3 protein: CASRAGTNEAFF
CDR3 DNA: TGTGCCAGCAGGGCCGGGACAAACGAAGCTTTCTTT

J gene: TRBJ1-2
D gene: NA
V gene: TRBV6-1
clone size: NA
CDR3 protein: CASSEAGEGYGYTF
CDR3 DNA: TGTGCCAGCAGCGAAGCCGGGGAAGGCTATGGCTACACCTTC

J gene: TRBJ1-2
D gene: NA
V gene: TRBV25-1
clone size: NA
CDR3 protein: CATKPRGLVNTGGYTF
CDR3 DNA: TGTGCCACCAAACCCAGAGGATTGGTTAATACTGGTGGCTACACCTTC

J gene: TRBJ2-3
D gene: TRBD2
V gene: TRBV2
clone size: NA
CDR3 protein: CASTLGAGFTDTQYF
CDR3 DNA: TGTGCCAGCACTTTGGGAGCGGGGTTCACAGATACGCAGTATTTT

J gene: TRBJ2-7
D gene: NA
V gene: TRBV30
clone size: NA
CDR3 protein: CAVGRSGYEQYF
CDR3 DNA: TGTGCCGTAGGGAGGAGCGGCTACGAGCAGTACTTC

J gene: TRBJ2-1
D gene: TRBD1
V gene: TRBV28
clone size: NA
CDR3 protein: CASSPGTGDNEQFF
CDR3 DNA: TGTGCCAGCAGTCCCGGGACAGGAGACAATGAGCAGTTCTTC

J gene: TRBJ2-7
D gene: TRBD2
V gene: TRBV5-1
clone size: NA
CDR3 protein: CASSTATSGTYEQYF
CDR3 DNA: TGCGCCAGCAGTACGGCGACTAGCGGTACCTACGAGCAGTACTTC

J gene: TRBJ1-1
D gene: TRBD1
V gene: TRBV7-9
clone size: NA
CDR3 protein: CASSEQGARTEAFF
CDR3 DNA: TGTGCCAGCAGCGAACAGGGGGCGCGCACTGAAGCTTTCTTT

J gene: TRBJ2-1
D gene: TRBD1
V gene: TRBV6-6
clone size: NA
CDR3 protein: CASSYTTGTYNEQFF
CDR3 DNA: TGTGCCAGCAGTTACACGACAGGGACGTACAATGAGCAGTTCTTC

J gene: TRBJ2-1
D gene: TRBD2
V gene: TRBV3-1/TRBV3-2
clone size: NA
CDR3 protein: CASSQGSGGANEQFF
CDR3 DNA: TGTGCCAGCAGCCAAGGGAGCGGGGGGGCGAATGAGCAGTTCTTC

J gene: TRBJ1-5
D gene: TRBD1
V gene: TRBV19
clone size: NA
CDR3 protein: CASTKQGSNQPQHF
CDR3 DNA: TGTGCCAGTACAAAACAGGGGAGTAATCAGCCCCAGCATTTT

J gene: TRBJ2-7
D gene: NA
V gene: TRBV28
clone size: NA
CDR3 protein: CASSSGQVYEQYF
CDR3 DNA: TGTGCCAGCAGCTCGGGACAAGTCTACGAGCAGTACTTC

J gene: TRBJ2-3
D gene: TRBD2
V gene: TRBV9
clone size: once
CDR3 protein: CASSVGLAGGQGDTQYF
CDR3 DNA: TGTGCCAGCAGCGTAGGACTAGCGGGGGGCCAAGGAGATACGCAGTATTTT

J gene: TRBJ2-7
D gene: TRBD1
V gene: TRBV7-8
clone size: NA
CDR3 protein: CASSPAGTGAYEQYF
CDR3 DNA: TGTGCCAGCAGCCCAGCCGGGACAGGGGCCTACGAGCAGTACTTC

J gene: TRBJ2-1
D gene: NA
V gene: TRBV7-9
clone size: NA
CDR3 protein: CASSLGLGASYNEQFF
CDR3 DNA: TGTGCCAGCAGCTTAGGTCTGGGGGCCTCCTACAATGAGCAGTTCTTC

J gene: TRBJ2-3
D gene: TRBD1
V gene: TRBV18
clone size: NA
CDR3 protein: CASSPAGRGSTDTQYF
CDR3 DNA: TGTGCCAGCTCACCGGCGGGCAGGGGGAGCACAGATACGCAGTATTTT

J gene: TRBJ2-7
D gene: NA
V gene: TRBV7-9
clone size: NA
CDR3 protein: CASSTAGWDEQYF
CDR3 DNA: TGTGCCAGCAGTACCGCGGGGTGGGACGAGCAGTACTTC

J gene: TRBJ2-5
D gene: TRBD2
V gene: TRBV13
clone size: NA
CDR3 protein: CASSLLAGLETQYF
CDR3 DNA: TGTGCCAGCAGCCTACTAGCGGGCCTTGAGACCCAGTACTTC

J gene: TRBJ1-2
D gene: NA
V gene: TRBV30
clone size: NA
CDR3 protein: CAWTRDLQAHYGYTF
CDR3 DNA: TGTGCCTGGACTAGGGACCTTCAAGCTCACTATGGCTACACCTTC

J gene: TRBJ2-7
D gene: TRBD2
V gene: TRBV5-8
clone size: NA
CDR3 protein: CASSPGTLAGGPGEQYF
CDR3 DNA: TGTGCCAGCAGCCCCGGGACACTAGCGGGAGGGCCGGGCGAGCAGTACTTC

J gene: TRBJ2-3
D gene: NA
V gene: TRBV11-2
clone size: NA
CDR3 protein: CASSSEVWGSSQDTQYF
CDR3 DNA: TGTGCCAGCAGCTCCGAGGTTTGGGGTTCTAGCCAGGATACGCAGTATTTT

J gene: TRBJ1-1
D gene: TRBD1
V gene: TRBV3-1/TRBV3-2
clone size: NA
CDR3 protein: CASSQEGTGCLDTEAFF
CDR3 DNA: TGTGCCAGCAGCCAAGAAGGGACAGGGTGCTTGGACACTGAAGCTTTCTTT

J gene: TRBJ1-4
D gene: NA
V gene: TRBV5-4
clone size: NA
CDR3 protein: CASSPGSVGGEKLFF
CDR3 DNA: TGTGCCAGCAGTCCTGGCTCGGTGGGTGGTGAAAAACTGTTTTTT